This TCR beta chain was sequenced for a study of cytomegalovirus exposure and HLA in healthy donors. The study, taken as a whole, reports: Trimming of TCR beta V- and J-genes showed a link, identified in a later analysis, to a missense DCLRE1C variant. Published work reported that the classifier diagnosed cytomegalovirus status with high specificity and sensitivity. An analysis done earlier found most TCR beta V segments productive about 87% or about 30% of the time. In vitro, three CMV-associated chains proved specific for CMV antigens.

PCR used 60 Vbeta primers and 13 Jbeta primers. Here immunoSEQ multiplex PCR was the method, and the copy in TCRdb shows in-frame clones only, minus some. The data contain about 200,000 clones, about 13% of them seen just once; the ten biggest clones take up more than 7%. As regards this clone: The antigen remains unidentified.

This clonotype was obtained from a man aged 50-60 years in good health and CMV-seropositive. Sequencing was carried out using PBMCs.

The DNA for the CDR3 is TGCAGCGGCATCATAGCCCAGAACACTGAAGCTTTCTTT. Translating it yields CSGIIAQNTEAFF. The chain links TRBV29-1 to TRBJ1-1; no clear D. The CDR3 consists of 13 residues. CDR1 SQVTM and CDR2 ANQGSEA come from the germline V gene. V was cut by 7 bases and J by 1 base, with 13 bases left in between.